These T cell receptor beta chains were read from a single sample in a study of cytomegalovirus exposure and HLA in healthy donors. The data were produced by immunoSEQ multiplex PCR, yet TCRdb's version contains in-frame clones alone and is incomplete. The data hold about 150,000 clones, with approximately 85% observed a single time. Sequences were obtained from PBMCs. These receptors came from a man aged 25-45 years in good health and CMV-seropositive. Each CDR3 is given with its conserved first and last residue. Fields, in order: CDR3 protein, CDR3 DNA, J gene, D gene, V gene, clone size. The D gene is left open where the match is weak. Not every row has a clone size; where given, it reads once, few, many or a size class.

CASNPTGQSFYGYTF | TGTGCCAGCAACCCAACGGGACAGTCTTTCTATGGCTACACCTTC | TRBJ1-2 | TRBD1 | TRBV6-6 | .
CASSQPGTGITDTQYF | TGTGCCAGCAGTCAGCCCGGGACAGGGATTACAGATACGCAGTATTTT | TRBJ2-3 | TRBD1 | TRBV5-4 | once
CASSQAGALNTEAFF | TGTGCCAGCAGCCAGGCGGGCGCCTTAAACACTGAAGCTTTCTTT | TRBJ1-1 | . | TRBV7-2 | .
CASSLAVIAGSSYNEQFF | TGCGCCAGCAGCTTGGCGGTGATAGCGGGAAGCTCCTACAATGAGCAGTTCTTC | TRBJ2-1 | TRBD2 | TRBV5-1 | .
CASSQRTANEKLFF | TGTGCCAGCAGCCAAAGGACAGCGAATGAAAAACTGTTTTTT | TRBJ1-4 | . | TRBV4-2 | many
CASSLGGYEQYF | TGCGCCAGCAGCTTGGGCGGGTACGAGCAGTACTTC | TRBJ2-7 | . | TRBV5-1 | .
CASSLAGTGGNTIYF | TGTGCCAGCAGCTTAGCAGGGACAGGGGGGAACACCATATATTTT | TRBJ1-3 | TRBD1 | TRBV7-2 | .
CASSRAGSLNQPQHF | TGTGCCAGCAGTAGAGCCGGGTCCTTAAATCAGCCCCAGCATTTT | TRBJ1-5 | . | TRBV6-1 | .
CASSLRQGGGYTF | TGTGCCAGCAGCCTAAGACAGGGGGGTGGCTACACCTTC | TRBJ1-2 | TRBD1 | TRBV7-2 | .
CASSDPTSGRAGETQYF | TGTGCCAGCAGTGACCCGACTAGCGGGAGGGCCGGGGAGACCCAGTACTTC | TRBJ2-5 | TRBD2 | TRBV6-4 | .
CASSLWGGSSYEQYF | TGTGCCAGCAGTTTATGGGGCGGTAGCTCCTACGAGCAGTACTTC | TRBJ2-7 | . | TRBV27 | .
CASSPWLATDTQYF | TGTGCCAGCAGCCCGTGGCTAGCGACAGATACGCAGTATTTT | TRBJ2-3 | . | TRBV7-2 | .
CASSPFSHGGYTF | TGTGCCAGCAGCCCCTTTTCCCACGGGGGCTACACCTTC | TRBJ1-2 | . | TRBV13 | .
CASSLGPSAIRVGETQYF | TGTGCCAGCAGCTTGGGGCCTAGTGCGATTCGGGTAGGGGAGACCCAGTACTTC | TRBJ2-5 | . | TRBV7-2 | .
CASSLVAGSGTEAFF | TGTGCCAGCAGCTTAGTCGCAGGCTCGGGGACTGAAGCTTTCTTT | TRBJ1-1 | . | TRBV11-3 | .
CASSLGQGLDTQYF | TGCGCCAGCAGCTTGGGCCAGGGATTAGATACGCAGTATTTT | TRBJ2-3 | . | TRBV5-1 | .
CASSPTDWDSGNTIYF | TGTGCCAGCAGCCCGACGGACTGGGACTCTGGAAACACCATATATTTT | TRBJ1-3 | . | TRBV11-3 | .
CASANSGRNVGNEQFF | TGTGCCAGTGCGAATAGCGGGAGAAATGTGGGCAATGAGCAGTTCTTC | TRBJ2-1 | TRBD2 | TRBV19 | .
CASSLGLAVQETQYF | TGTGCCAGCAGCTTGGGACTAGCGGTCCAAGAGACCCAGTACTTC | TRBJ2-5 | TRBD2 | TRBV5-4 | .
CASSQGGGRGAGELFF | TGCGCCAGCAGCCAAGGGGGGGGAAGGGGGGCCGGGGAGCTGTTTTTT | TRBJ2-2 | . | TRBV4-1 | .
CASSGTGYYNEQFF | TGTGCCAGCAGCGGGACAGGCTATTACAATGAGCAGTTCTTC | TRBJ2-1 | TRBD1 | TRBV2 | once
CASGLTGAHNEQFF | TGTGCTAGTGGTTTGACAGGAGCCCACAATGAGCAGTTCTTC | TRBJ2-1 | . | TRBV12-5 | .
CASSVRLAGAYNEQFF | TGTGCCAGCAGTGTCCGACTAGCGGGAGCCTACAATGAGCAGTTCTTC | TRBJ2-1 | TRBD2 | TRBV6-4 | .
CASMDRGPYEQYF | TGTGCCAGCATGGACAGGGGGCCCTACGAGCAGTACTTC | TRBJ2-7 | TRBD1 | TRBV6-5 | .
CAWRTSGSYEQYF | TGTGCCTGGAGGACTAGCGGGAGTTACGAGCAGTACTTC | TRBJ2-7 | TRBD2 | TRBV30 | .
CASSVFGSGTTNEQFF | TGTGCCAGCAGCGTCTTCGGTAGCGGGACAACCAATGAGCAGTTCTTC | TRBJ2-1 | TRBD2 | TRBV9 | once
CASLDGRANEQFF | TGTGCCAGCTTAGACGGGAGGGCCAATGAGCAGTTCTTC | TRBJ2-1 | TRBD2 | TRBV7-8 | .
CASSQALDGTQYF | TGTGCCAGCAGCCAAGCCCTAGACGGGACCCAGTACTTC | TRBJ2-5 | . | TRBV14 | .
CASRSQPPRDGYTF | TGTGCCAGCAGATCCCAACCCCCGAGGGATGGCTACACCTTC | TRBJ1-2 | . | TRBV27 | .
CASSDSVLAGSNEQFF | TGTGCCAGCAGTGACTCTGTACTAGCGGGGTCCAATGAGCAGTTCTTC | TRBJ2-1 | TRBD2 | TRBV6-4 | .
CASTPGLLNTGELFF | TGTGCCAGCACCCCGGGACTGCTAAACACCGGGGAGCTGTTTTTT | TRBJ2-2 | . | TRBV2 | .
CASSPPYRGPETQYF | TGTGCCAGCTCACCACCGTACAGGGGGCCTGAGACCCAGTACTTC | TRBJ2-5 | TRBD1 | TRBV18 | once
CASTPGTGKTSTEAFF | TGTGCCAGCACCCCCGGGACAGGGAAGACCAGCACTGAAGCTTTCTTT | TRBJ1-1 | TRBD1 | TRBV5-8 | .
CAWSSGPHLEQYF | TGTGCCTGGAGTTCAGGGCCCCACCTCGAGCAGTACTTC | TRBJ2-7 | . | TRBV30 | few
CASSYGTADEQFF | TGTGCCAGTAGTTACGGGACTGCGGATGAGCAGTTCTTC | TRBJ2-1 | . | TRBV19 | few
CASSVARDRGLYNEQFF | TGTGCCAGCAGTGTTGCCCGAGACAGGGGGCTCTACAATGAGCAGTTCTTC | TRBJ2-1 | TRBD1 | TRBV2 | .
CASSLGLPNEQFF | TGTGCCAGCAGCTTAGGTCTACCCAATGAGCAGTTCTTC | TRBJ2-1 | . | TRBV7-2 | .
CASRRTGDPQETQYF | TGTGCCAGCAGGAGGACAGGGGACCCTCAAGAGACCCAGTACTTC | TRBJ2-5 | TRBD1 | TRBV6-1 | .
CASSLDQGFSYEQYF | TGTGCCAGCAGCTTAGATCAGGGCTTCTCCTACGAGCAGTACTTC | TRBJ2-7 | . | TRBV7-9 | .
CASKEGRGVYNEQFF | TGTGCCAGCAAAGAAGGGCGGGGAGTCTACAATGAGCAGTTCTTC | TRBJ2-1 | . | TRBV11-3 | .
CASSVGPYGYTF | TGTGCCAGCAGCGTAGGGCCCTATGGCTACACCTTC | TRBJ1-2 | . | TRBV9 | .
CASSLDGGPSYEQYF | TGCGCCAGCAGCTTGGACGGGGGTCCTTCCTACGAGCAGTACTTC | TRBJ2-7 | . | TRBV5-1 | .
CASSWGLVGGTDTQYF | TGCGCCAGCAGCTGGGGACTAGTGGGCGGCACAGATACGCAGTATTTT | TRBJ2-3 | TRBD2 | TRBV5-1 | .
CASSLDTWGYTF | TGTGCCAGCAGCTTAGACACCTGGGGCTACACCTTC | TRBJ1-2 | . | TRBV7-8 | .
CSVSIRTANEKLFF | TGCAGCGTTTCTATTCGGACAGCTAATGAAAAACTGTTTTTT | TRBJ1-4 | . | TRBV29-1 | .
CASSQDPGPGGQFF | TGTGCCAGCAGCCAAGATCCCGGCCCGGGGGGGCAGTTCTTC | TRBJ2-1 | TRBD2 | TRBV14 | .